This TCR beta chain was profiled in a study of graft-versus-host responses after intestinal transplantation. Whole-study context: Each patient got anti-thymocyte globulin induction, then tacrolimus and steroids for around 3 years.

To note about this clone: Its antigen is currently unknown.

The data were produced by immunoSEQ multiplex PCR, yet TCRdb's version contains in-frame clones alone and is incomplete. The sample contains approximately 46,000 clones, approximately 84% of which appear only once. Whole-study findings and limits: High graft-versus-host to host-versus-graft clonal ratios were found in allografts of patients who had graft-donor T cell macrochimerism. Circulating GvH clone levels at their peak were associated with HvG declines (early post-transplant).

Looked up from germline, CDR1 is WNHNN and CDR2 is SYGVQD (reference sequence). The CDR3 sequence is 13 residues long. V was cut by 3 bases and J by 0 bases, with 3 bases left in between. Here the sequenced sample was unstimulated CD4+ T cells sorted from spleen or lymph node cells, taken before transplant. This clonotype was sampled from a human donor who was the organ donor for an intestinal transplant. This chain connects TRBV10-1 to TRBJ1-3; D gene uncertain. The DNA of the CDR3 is TGCGCCAGCAGTGACAACTCTGGAAACACCATATATTTT. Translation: CASSDNSGNTIYF.